This TCR beta chain was captured by sequencing in a study of response to subunit inactivated influenza vaccine. Points from the study as a whole: Authors suggested each seasonal flu vaccination may recruit only limited numbers of new T cells.

MiXCR, applied by TCRdb to the RT-PCR reads, yields one record per CDR3 protein. The sample lists hundreds of thousands of distinct CDR3 sequences, 15% to 18% seen once, with 11% in the top ten. This clonotype was seen a few times. No antigen is known for it. This CDR3 has 15 residues. V lost 2 bases and J 0 bases, leaving 7 bases between the germline ends. Germline values: CDR1 MNHEY, CDR2 SVGEGT. The sequence derives from a man aged 45 to 65 who received an inactivated influenza vaccine. Source: PBMCs from blood, taken about 13 days after vaccination. The chain joins TRBV6-2 or TRBV6-3 to TRBJ2-2; no reliable D call. CDR3 loop: CASSYALTNTGELFF. The CDR3 DNA reads as TGTGCCAGCAGTTACGCGCTGACGAACACCGGGGAGCTGTTTTTT.